Reported below is one T cell receptor beta chain. The sample originates from a study of blood T cell repertoires in COVID-19. The wider study: Sites in the United States, Italy and Spain provided acute and convalescent COVID-19 samples. PBMCs, B-cell-depleted T cells, or T cells provided the cDNA or gDNA that made up the material.

Trimming cost V 7 bases and J 4 bases, with 7 bases left between them. CDR1 is MDHEN, CDR2 SYDVKM, per germline. This CDR3 is 12 amino acids long. The data were produced by immunoSEQ multiplex PCR, yet TCRdb's version contains in-frame clones alone and is incomplete. The profile shows 150,000 to 200,000 clones, around 80% of them singletons. The sequence came from a woman aged 50 to 65 with acute COVID-19. V usage is TRBV28 and J usage is TRBJ1-4; D remains ambiguous. The sequencing input was PBMCs or T cells enriched from blood (not recorded which). The CDR3 here is CASMAGNEKLFF. The DNA for the CDR3 is TGTGCCAGCATGGCGGGTAATGAAAAACTGTTTTTT.